The 24 T cell receptor beta chains below come from one sample, sequenced in a study of T cells after yellow fever vaccination. TCRdb re-called the 5' RACE reads through MiXCR, storing one row per CDR3 protein. The sample includes under 5,000 distinct CDR3 sequences, less than 4.5% of them seen just once. The input for sequencing was PBMCs, either bulk or a sorted T-cell subset (CD4+, CD8+, memory, or dextramer-sorted; not recorded which), taken 15 days after the yellow fever booster vaccination. The origin of the receptors is a young man who received the YFV17D yellow fever vaccine.

The rearrangement joins TRBV12-2 to TRBJ2-5; whether TRBD2, the table's D call, matches the DNA was not checked. TRBV12-2 constitutes a pseudogene. The CDR3 is 15 residues long. The CDR3 here is CASRSSLAGQETQYF. CDR3 coding DNA: TGTGCAAGTCGCTCCAGCCTAGCGGGTCAAGAGACCCAGTACTTC.

There are many counts of this clonotype. The chain couples TRBV5-1 to TRBJ2-1; 10 bases align to TRBD2. Trimming took 0 bases from V and 6 from J; bases not matched to a gene: 6. This CDR3 has 16 residues. The germline V gene encodes CDR1 SGHRS and CDR2 YFSETQ. The CDR3, as DNA: TGCGCCAGCAGCTTGGGAGCGGGAGGGCCGGGCAATGAGCAGTTCTTC. The encoded protein is CASSLGAGGPGNEQFF.

A word on this clonotype: Just one base apart from a much larger clone, this may be a read error. CDR3 sequence reads: CASSLQGCETQYF. CDR3 DNA sequence: TGCGCCAGCAGCTTGCAGGGTTGTGAGACCCAGTACTTC. This chain joins TRBV5-1 and TRBJ2-5, with D perhaps matching TRBD1 (5 bases). Germline values: CDR1 SGHRS, CDR2 YFSETQ. The CDR3 is 13 residues long. With 1 base removed from V and 5 bases from J, the gap between germline ends came to 9 bases.

By sample fraction, this clonotype is medium-sized (0.01 to 0.1%). The chain links TRBV2 to TRBJ1-1, with D hard to call. The germline V and J ends were trimmed by 3 bases and 5 bases, with 19 bases remaining between them. Germline V gene data show CDR1 as SNHLY and CDR2 as FYNNEI. The CDR3 totals 16 residues. The CDR3 nucleotides are TGTGCCAGCAGTGACAGGATTGGCCCCTTGCGGACTGAAGCTTTCTTT. This codes for CASSDRIGPLRTEAFF.

Sample share makes this clonotype medium-sized (0.01 to 0.1%). The chain carries TRBV27 and TRBJ2-5, with D perhaps TRBD1 or TRBD2 (5 bases each). The germline V gene encodes CDR1 MNHEY and CDR2 SMNVEV (reference sequence). The CDR3 spans 13 residues. The V and J ends lost 3 bases and 5 bases respectively, with 10 bases between them. CDR3 loop: CASSFLEGETQYF. The CDR3 nucleotides read TGTGCCAGCAGTTTTTTAGAGGGGGAGACCCAGTACTTC.

This clonotype is labeled medium-sized. J is TRBJ2-1 and V is TRBV11-3, with 8 bases fitting TRBD2. J gave up 8 bases and V 3 bases, and 3 bases lay outside the gene matches. Germline V CDR1 and CDR2: SGHNT, YENEEA. This CDR3 region has 13 residues. CDR3 coding DNA: TGTGCCAGCAGCTTTTCGGGAGGGGATGAGCAGTTCTTC. Translation gives CASSFSGGDEQFF.

This clonotype was found many times. The chain carries TRBV9 and TRBJ2-1; TRBD1 or TRBD2 may be the D gene (5 bases each). V was cut by 3 bases and J by 6 bases, with 31 bases left in between. Germline V gene data show CDR1 as SGDLS and CDR2 as YYNGEE. The CDR3 has 20 residues. The CDR3 DNA reads TGTGCCAGCAGCGAGGGGCACTCCCGGGGAAAATTATTGGCAGGCAATGAGCAGTTCTTC. This encodes CASSEGHSRGKLLAGNEQFF.

This clonotype was seen many times. CDR3 in DNA: TGTGCCAGCTCACCACAGGAGACAGGGACCCAGTACTTC. Its protein is CASSPQETGTQYF. The chain uses TRBV18 and TRBJ2-5, with a tentative D call TRBD1 (6 bases). This CDR3 region has 13 residues. Germline assignment: CDR1 KGHSH and CDR2 LQKENI. With 1 base removed from V and 7 bases from J, the gap between germline ends came to 10 bases.

This clonotype was seen repeatedly, ten times or more. The DNA for the CDR3 is TGCAGTGCTAGAGCTTCTAGCGGGAGGGGCCTTAACAGCTACGAGCAGTACTTC. It encodes CSARASSGRGLNSYEQYF. The chain uses TRBV20-1 and TRBJ2-7; 12 bases map to TRBD2. The CDR3 runs 18 residues. V lost 1 base to trimming and J lost 3 bases; unmatched junction nucleotides: 13. Germline CDR1 is DFQATT and CDR2 is SNEGSKA (reference sequence).

This clonotype ranks as medium-sized. V and J are TRBV7-9 and TRBJ2-5; D ambiguous. With 5 bases removed from V and 5 bases from J, the gap between germline ends came to 6 bases. Germline assignment: CDR1 SEHNR and CDR2 FQNEAQ (reference sequence). The CDR3 extends over 11 amino acids. This CDR3 is CASSAQETQYF. CDR3 sequence (DNA): TGTGCCAGCAGCGCACAGGAGACCCAGTACTTC.

Sample share makes this clonotype medium-sized (0.01 to 0.1%). The gene calls are TRBV5-1 and TRBJ2-4; TRBD2 agrees at 8 bases. V was pared by 1 base and J by 1 base, with 4 bases of the junction left unmatched. This CDR3 has 16 residues. Germline-derived CDR1 and CDR2 are SGHRS and YFSETQ. CDR3 nucleotide sequence: TGCGCCAGCAGCTTGCTCTCGGGGGGGGCCAAAAACATTCAGTACTTC. The encoded protein is CASSLLSGGAKNIQYF.

This clonotype appeared many times. The V and J genes are TRBV7-9 and TRBJ2-5; TRBD2 is a possible D gene (7 bases). Germline V gene data show CDR1 as SEHNR and CDR2 as FQNEAQ (reference sequence). The CDR3 totals 13 residues. V was pared by 3 bases and J by 4 bases, with 9 bases between. The CDR3 DNA reads as TGTGCCAGCAGCTTCGGGGGGCCAGAGACCCAGTACTTC. Amino acids: CASSFGGPETQYF.

This clonotype was found many times. The chain links TRBV25-1 to TRBJ2-2; no clear D gene. CDR3 length: 15 residues. Germline V CDR1 and CDR2: MGHDK, SYGVNS. The V and J ends lost 0 bases and 4 bases respectively, with 9 bases between them. CDR3 sequence (DNA): TGTGCCAGCAGTGAATATTTCACCTTCACCGGGGAGCTGTTTTTT. Protein product: CASSEYFTFTGELFF.

In its sample, this clonotype was seen many times. The chain is built from TRBV5-1 and TRBJ2-7; 9 bases agree with TRBD2. Losses at the gene ends were 4 bases for V and 3 bases for J; bases not matched to a gene: 23. CDR3 size: 20 residues. Germline V CDR1 and CDR2: SGHRS, YFSETQ. In DNA, the CDR3 is TGCGCCAGCAGCCTACCCCACACATACGGCAGCGGGAGGCCCGACTACGAGCAGTACTTC. This gives the protein CASSLPHTYGSGRPDYEQYF.

This clonotype was counted many times. The chain carries TRBV5-1 and TRBJ2-1, with 10 positions matching TRBD2. CDR3 size: 18 residues. The germline gives CDR1 SGHRS, CDR2 YFSETQ. V trimming: 0 bases; J trimming: 2 bases; junction bases outside the gene matches: 8. Written as DNA, the CDR3 is TGCGCCAGCAGCTTGGAAGGGAGCGGGAGGGGGGCCTACAATGAGCAGTTCTTC. Amino acid sequence: CASSLEGSGRGAYNEQFF.

This clonotype is medium-sized (0.01 to 0.1%) in the sample. The chain couples TRBV29-1 to TRBJ2-5; 13 positions agree with TRBD2. V trimming: 7 bases; J trimming: 4 bases; junction bases outside the gene matches: 3. The CDR3 is made up of 13 amino acids. The germline CDR1 and CDR2 sequences are SQVTM and ANQGSEA. CDR3 amino acids: CSDRTSGGETQYF. The CDR3 DNA reads as TGCAGCGATCGGACTAGCGGGGGAGAGACCCAGTACTTC.

This clonotype was recorded many times. The genes are TRBV20-1 and TRBJ2-6; 10 nucleotides line up with TRBD1. Germline-derived CDR1 and CDR2 are DFQATT and SNEGSKA (reference sequence). The length of the CDR3 is 18 residues. Trimming removed 3 bases from V and 4 bases from J; junction bases left unmatched: 12. The CDR3 region has the DNA TGCAGTGCTAGGCCGACAGGGGGCCCCTTTTCGGGGGCCAACGTCCTGACTTTC. Protein product: CSARPTGGPFSGANVLTF.

This clonotype is judged medium-sized. The genes are TRBV7-2 and TRBJ2-1; 8 bases map to TRBD1. The CDR3 is 15 residues long. V shed 5 bases and J 4 bases; nucleotides not matched to a gene: 7. CDR1 is SGHTA and CDR2 is FQGNSA in the germline V gene. CDR3 sequence: CASSRDRGLYNEQFF. Here the CDR3 DNA reads TGTGCCAGCAGCCGTGACAGGGGTCTTTACAATGAGCAGTTCTTC.

This clonotype was seen at least ten times. The chain has TRBV2 and TRBJ2-5; D ambiguous. The germline gives CDR1 SNHLY, CDR2 FYNNEI. The CDR3 runs to 14 residues. V was clipped by 7 bases and J by 5 bases, with 17 bases between them. CDR3 residues: CASKAGPQRETQYF. CDR3 DNA: TGTGCCAGCAAGGCAGGCCCTCAAAGGGAGACCCAGTACTTC.

This clonotype occurred many times. The chain carries TRBV18 and TRBJ2-1; D gene unclear. Looked up from germline, CDR1 is KGHSH and CDR2 is LQKENI. Trimming cost V 3 bases and J 6 bases, with 3 bases left between them. The CDR3 has 11 residues. CDR3 nucleotide sequence: TGTGCCAGCTCACCGTTCAATGAGCAGTTCTTC. Amino acid sequence: CASSPFNEQFF.

This clonotype was recorded many times. The CDR3 region is CSAWDTRIDTQYF. CDR3 DNA sequence: TGCAGTGCTTGGGACACTAGAATAGATACGCAGTATTTT. The chain uses TRBV20-1 and TRBJ2-3, with D perhaps matching TRBD1 (6 bases). The germline V gene encodes CDR1 DFQATT and CDR2 SNEGSKA (reference sequence). CDR3 size: 13 residues. V shed 5 bases and J shed 5 bases, with 14 bases lying between them.

Judged by abundance, this clonotype is medium-sized. V and J are TRBV7-2 and TRBJ2-2, with D possibly TRBD2 on 6 matching bases. Germline assignment: CDR1 SGHTA and CDR2 FQGNSA. The length of the CDR3 is 15 residues. Trimming removed 6 bases from V and 1 base from J, with 12 bases in between. This CDR3 reads CASRTRGLNTGELFF. CDR3 coding DNA: TGTGCCAGCAGAACGAGGGGACTGAACACCGGGGAGCTGTTTTTT.

As regards this clonotype: A single base separates this from a much larger clone, so it may be a read error. V gene TRBV6-2 or TRBV6-3 combines with J gene TRBJ2-2; D unresolved. In germline, CDR1 is MNHEY, CDR2 SVGEGT. This CDR3 has 13 amino acids. As DNA, the CDR3 is TGTGGCAGCAGTCCCCATGATGGCGGGGAGCTGTTTTTT. This translates into CGSSPHDGGELFF.

This clonotype showed up many times. V and J are TRBV7-2 and TRBJ2-2, with 10 nucleotides matching TRBD2. The CDR3 is made up of 16 amino acids. The germline V gene has CDR1 SGHTA and CDR2 FQGNSA. V lost 2 bases, J lost 4 bases, and 4 bases stayed unmatched. This CDR3 reads CASSLSLAGFTGELFF. The DNA of the CDR3 is TGTGCCAGCAGCTTATCACTAGCGGGATTCACCGGGGAGCTGTTTTTT.